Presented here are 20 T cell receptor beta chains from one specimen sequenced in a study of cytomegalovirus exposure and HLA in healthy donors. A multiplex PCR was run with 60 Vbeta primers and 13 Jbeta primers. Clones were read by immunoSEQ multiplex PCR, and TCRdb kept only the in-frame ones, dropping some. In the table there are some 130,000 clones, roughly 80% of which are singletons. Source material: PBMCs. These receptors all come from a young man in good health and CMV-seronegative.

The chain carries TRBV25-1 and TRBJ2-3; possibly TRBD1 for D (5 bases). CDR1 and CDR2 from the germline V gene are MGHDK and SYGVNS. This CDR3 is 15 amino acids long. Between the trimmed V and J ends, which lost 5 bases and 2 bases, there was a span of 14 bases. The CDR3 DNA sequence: TGTGCCAGCAGTAAAGGGGCGGATTCCACAGATACGCAGTATTTT. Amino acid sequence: CASSKGADSTDTQYF.

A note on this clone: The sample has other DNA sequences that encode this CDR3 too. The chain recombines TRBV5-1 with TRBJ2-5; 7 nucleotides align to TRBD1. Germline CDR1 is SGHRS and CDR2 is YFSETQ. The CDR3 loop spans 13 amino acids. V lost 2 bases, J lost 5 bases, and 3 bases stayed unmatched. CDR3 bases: TGCGCCAGCAGCTTAGGGGGCGGGGAGACCCAGTACTTC. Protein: CASSLGGGETQYF.

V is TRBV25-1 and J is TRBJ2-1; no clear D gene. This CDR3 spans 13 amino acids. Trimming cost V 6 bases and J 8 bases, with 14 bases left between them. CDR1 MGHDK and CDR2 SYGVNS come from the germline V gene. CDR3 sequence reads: CASRARIQHEQFF. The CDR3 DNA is TGTGCCAGCAGGGCTAGAATTCAGCATGAGCAGTTCTTC.

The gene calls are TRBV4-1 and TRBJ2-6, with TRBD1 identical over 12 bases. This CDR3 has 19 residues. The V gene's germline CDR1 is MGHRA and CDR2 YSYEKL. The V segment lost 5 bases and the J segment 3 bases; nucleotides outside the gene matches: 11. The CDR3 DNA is TGCGCCAGCAGCGAACCCTCGGGACAGGGGGCGGTTGGGGCCAACGTCCTGACTTTC. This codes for CASSEPSGQGAVGANVLTF.

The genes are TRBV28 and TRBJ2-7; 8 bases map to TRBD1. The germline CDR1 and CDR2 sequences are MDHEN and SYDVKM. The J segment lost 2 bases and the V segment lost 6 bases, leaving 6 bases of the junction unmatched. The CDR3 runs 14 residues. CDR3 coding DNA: TGTGCCAGCAGGGGACAGGTTTTTACCTACGAGCAGTACTTC. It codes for CASRGQVFTYEQYF.

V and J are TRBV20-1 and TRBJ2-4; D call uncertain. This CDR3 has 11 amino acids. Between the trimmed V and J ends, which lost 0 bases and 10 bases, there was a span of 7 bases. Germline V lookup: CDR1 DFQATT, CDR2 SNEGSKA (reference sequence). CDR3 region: CSARDRSIQYF. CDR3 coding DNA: TGCAGTGCTAGAGATAGATCTATTCAGTACTTC.

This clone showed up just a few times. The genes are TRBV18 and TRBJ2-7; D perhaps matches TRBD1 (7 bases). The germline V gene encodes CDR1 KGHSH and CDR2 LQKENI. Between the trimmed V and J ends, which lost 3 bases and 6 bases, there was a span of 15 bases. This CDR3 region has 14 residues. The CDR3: CASSPQGDSAEQYF. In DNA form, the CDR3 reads TGTGCCAGCTCACCCCAGGGGGACTCCGCCGAGCAGTACTTC.

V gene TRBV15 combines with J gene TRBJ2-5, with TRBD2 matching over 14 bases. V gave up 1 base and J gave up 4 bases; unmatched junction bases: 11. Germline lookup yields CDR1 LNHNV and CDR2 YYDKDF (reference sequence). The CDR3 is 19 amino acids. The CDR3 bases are TGTGCCACCAGCAGAGCGAGACTAGCGGGAGGGTTTGTCGGAGAGACCCAGTACTTC. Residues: CATSRARLAGGFVGETQYF.

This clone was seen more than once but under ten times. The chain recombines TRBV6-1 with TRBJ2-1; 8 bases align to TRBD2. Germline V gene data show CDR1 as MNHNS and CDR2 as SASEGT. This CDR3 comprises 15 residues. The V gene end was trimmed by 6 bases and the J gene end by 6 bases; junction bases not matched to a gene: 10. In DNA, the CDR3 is TGTGCCAGCAGCCCACTAGCGGAGGGGAGCAATGAGCAGTTCTTC. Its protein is CASSPLAEGSNEQFF.

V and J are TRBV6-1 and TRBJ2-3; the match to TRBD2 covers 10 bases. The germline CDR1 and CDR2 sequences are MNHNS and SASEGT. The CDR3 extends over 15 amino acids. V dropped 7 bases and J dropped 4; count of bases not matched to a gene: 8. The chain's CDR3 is CASILPGLASDTQYF. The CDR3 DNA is TGTGCCAGCATTTTACCGGGACTAGCGTCAGATACGCAGTATTTT.

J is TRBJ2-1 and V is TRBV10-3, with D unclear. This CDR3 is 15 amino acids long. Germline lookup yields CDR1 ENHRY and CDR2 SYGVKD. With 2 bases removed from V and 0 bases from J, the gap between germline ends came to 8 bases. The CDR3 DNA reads TGTGCCATCAGTGAGATAAATAGCTCCTACAATGAGCAGTTCTTC. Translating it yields CAISEINSSYNEQFF.

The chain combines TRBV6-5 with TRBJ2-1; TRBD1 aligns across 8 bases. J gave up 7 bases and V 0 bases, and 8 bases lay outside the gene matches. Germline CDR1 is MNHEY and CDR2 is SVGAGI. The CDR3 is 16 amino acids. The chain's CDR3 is CASSYSGTGVLNEQFF. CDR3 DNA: TGTGCCAGCAGTTACTCCGGGACAGGAGTTTTGAATGAGCAGTTCTTC.

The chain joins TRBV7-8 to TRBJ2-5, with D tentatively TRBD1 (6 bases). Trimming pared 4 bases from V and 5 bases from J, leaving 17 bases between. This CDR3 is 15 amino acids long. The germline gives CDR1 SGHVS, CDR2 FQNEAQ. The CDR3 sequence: CASSSKGERGETQYF. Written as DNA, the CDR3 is TGTGCCAGCAGCTCCAAAGGGGAGAGGGGGGAGACCCAGTACTTC.

For the CDR3, the DNA is TGTGCCAGCAGTCCCCTAGCGGAAAGCTACAATGAGCAGTTCTTC. This gives the protein CASSPLAESYNEQFF. The J gene is TRBJ2-1, the V gene TRBV27, with 7 bases that match TRBD2. Germline-derived CDR1 and CDR2 are MNHEY and SMNVEV (reference sequence). The CDR3 contains 15 residues. The V gene end was trimmed by 5 bases and the J gene end by 3 bases; junction bases not matched to a gene: 7.

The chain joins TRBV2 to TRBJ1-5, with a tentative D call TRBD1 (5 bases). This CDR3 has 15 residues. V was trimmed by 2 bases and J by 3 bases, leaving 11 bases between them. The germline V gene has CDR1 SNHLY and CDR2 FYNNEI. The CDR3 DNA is TGTGCCAGCAGTGAATTTGACAGTTCCAATCAGCCCCAGCATTTT. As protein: CASSEFDSSNQPQHF. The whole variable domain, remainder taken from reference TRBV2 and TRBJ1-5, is EPEVTQTPSHQVTQMGQEVILRCVPISNHLYFYWYRQILGQKVEFLVSFYNNEISEKSEIFDDQFSVERPDGSNFTLKIRSTKLEDSAMYFCASSEFDSSNQPQHFGDGTRLSIL.

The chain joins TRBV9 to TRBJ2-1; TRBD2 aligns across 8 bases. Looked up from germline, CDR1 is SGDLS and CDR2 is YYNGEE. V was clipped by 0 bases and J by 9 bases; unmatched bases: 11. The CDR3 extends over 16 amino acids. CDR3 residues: CASSVGLAGPNSEQFF. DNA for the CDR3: TGTGCCAGCAGCGTAGGGCTAGCGGGCCCCAACAGTGAGCAGTTCTTC.

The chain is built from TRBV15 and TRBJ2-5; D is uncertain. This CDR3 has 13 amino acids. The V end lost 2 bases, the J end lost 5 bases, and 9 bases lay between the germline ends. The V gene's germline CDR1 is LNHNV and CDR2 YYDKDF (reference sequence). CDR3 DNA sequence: TGTGCCACCAGCAGAATAACGGAGGAGACCCAGTACTTC. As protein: CATSRITEETQYF. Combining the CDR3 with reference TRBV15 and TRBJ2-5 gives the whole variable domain DAMVIQNPRYQVTQFGKPVTLSCSQTLNHNVMYWYQQKSSQAPKLLFHYYDKDFNNEADTPDNFQSRRPNTSFCFLDIRSPGLGDTAMYLCATSRITEETQYFGPGTRLLVL.

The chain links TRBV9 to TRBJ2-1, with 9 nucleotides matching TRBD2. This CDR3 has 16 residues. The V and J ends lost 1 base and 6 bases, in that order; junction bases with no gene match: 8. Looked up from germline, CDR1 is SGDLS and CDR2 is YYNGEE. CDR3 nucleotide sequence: TGTGCCAGCAGCGTATCAGGCGGGAGGGATTTCAATGAGCAGTTCTTC. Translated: CASSVSGGRDFNEQFF.

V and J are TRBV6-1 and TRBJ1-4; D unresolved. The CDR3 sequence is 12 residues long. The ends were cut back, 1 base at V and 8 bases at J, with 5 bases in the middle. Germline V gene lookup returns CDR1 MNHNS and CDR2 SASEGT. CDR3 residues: CASSEVGEKLFF. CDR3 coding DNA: TGTGCCAGCAGTGAAGTCGGGGAAAAACTGTTTTTT.

The CDR3 is CASSSGQGGSGANVLTF. Written as DNA, the CDR3 is TGTGCCAGCAGCTCAGGACAGGGAGGCTCTGGGGCCAACGTCCTGACTTTC. The chain employs TRBV11-1 and TRBJ2-6; 8 nucleotides align to TRBD1. This CDR3 comprises 17 residues. Germline CDR1 reads SGHAT; CDR2 reads FQDESV (reference sequence). V was clipped by 4 bases and J by 0 bases; unmatched bases: 5.